The entry below describes one TCR beta chain. The antigen remains undetermined. Researchers ran the PCR with 60 Vbeta and 13 Jbeta primers. The protocol was immunoSEQ multiplex PCR, while the TCRdb copy is restricted to in-frame clones and leaves out a portion. The sample yields under 85,000 clones, almost 70% seen once. The sample comes from a study of cytomegalovirus exposure and HLA in healthy donors. About the research overall: Genotyping of nearly 400 donors showed that approximately 83% belonged to the Caucasian-associated ancestry cluster. Findings and limits, study-wide: In an earlier analysis, about 87% or about 30%: the productive usage of most TCR beta V segments.

CDR1 SGHVS and CDR2 FQNEAQ come from the germline V gene. V lost 5 bases and J lost 9, with 20 bases in between. CDR3 size: 14 residues. This receptor was identified in a middle-aged man in good health and CMV-seropositive. The sample was PBMCs. This sequence joins TRBV7-8 and TRBJ2-7, with a weak D call TRBD2 (6 bases). The CDR3 DNA is TGTGCCAGCAGCCTCGAAGTAGCGGTACATGCGCAGTACTTC. Residues: CASSLEVAVHAQYF.